These T cell receptor beta chains were read from a single sample in a study of breast tumors, draining lymph nodes, adjacent tissues. Each CDR3 protein is one row after TCRdb ran MiXCR on the multiplex PCR reads. The data show approximately 230,000 distinct CDR3 sequences, with less than 40% seen just once and over 3.5% held by the top ten. Sequenced input: axillary lymph node tissue. These receptors were obtained from a female donor with breast cancer. Some clones in this sample may be carry-over from other donors' samples. Each CDR3 is given with its conserved first and last residue. Clone size, where shown, is once, few, many, or a class for clones that have expanded.

V: TRBV15
size: many
J: TRBJ2-5
CDR3: CATSAGGGETQYF

V: TRBV19
size: many
J: TRBJ1-2
CDR3: CASYFGRDSSYGYTF

V: TRBV27
size: few
J: TRBJ2-3
CDR3: CASRDRGDTQYF

V: TRBV14
size: few
J: TRBJ1-2
CDR3: CASSPDRWGNYGSTF

V: TRBV2
size: -
J: TRBJ1-5
CDR3: CASLDGRSNQPQHF

V: TRBV18
size: -
J: TRBJ2-2
CDR3: CASSLGLVNTGELFF

V: TRBV7-3
size: -
J: -
CDR3: CASSPSGTSGVTDTQYF

V: TRBV20-1
size: many
J: TRBJ2-7
CDR3: CSASKFHTGGRDEQYF

V: TRBV12-3/TRBV12-4
size: once
J: TRBJ2-5
CDR3: CATGQGLGETQYF

V: TRBV20-1
size: few
J: TRBJ2-1
CDR3: CSARMIAIYTEQFF

V: TRBV6-2/TRBV6-3
size: few
J: TRBJ1-2
CDR3: CASSADSLSRRRGYTF

V: TRBV28
size: -
J: TRBJ1-2
CDR3: CASSRSSYTF

V: TRBV7-2
size: many
J: TRBJ1-2
CDR3: CASSPGQGSTYGYTF

V: TRBV20-1
size: -
J: TRBJ1-5
CDR3: CSASEIAGGETQHF

V: TRBV20-1
size: -
J: TRBJ1-6
CDR3: CSARPLAGGNGSPLHF

V: TRBV2
size: -
J: TRBJ1-1
CDR3: CASTLDREAEAFF

V: TRBV6-6
size: many
J: TRBJ1-2
CDR3: CASSYDPYGYTF

V: TRBV5-8
size: few
J: TRBJ1-2
CDR3: CASSSRTGQGNYGYTF

V: TRBV12-3/TRBV12-4
size: many
J: TRBJ2-5
CDR3: CASSAATRTGDETQYF

V: TRBV3-1
size: -
J: TRBJ2-7
CDR3: CASSQLLGQGAFYEQYF

V: TRBV2
size: -
J: TRBJ2-4
CDR3: CASSARDKNIQYF

V: TRBV25-1
size: -
J: TRBJ1-6
CDR3: CASSEDEGVSPLHF

V: TRBV4-2
size: -
J: TRBJ2-3
CDR3: CASSQRGQGTDTQYF

V: TRBV20-1
size: -
J: TRBJ2-1
CDR3: CSALGGLAEPDNEQFF

V: TRBV20-1
size: many
J: TRBJ1-5
CDR3: CSAGEGGNQPQHF

V: TRBV29-1
size: -
J: TRBJ2-1
CDR3: CSVEVRNEQFF

V: TRBV12-5
size: many
J: TRBJ2-7
CDR3: CASGSGQERGLQYF

V: TRBV7-3
size: -
J: TRBJ1-1
CDR3: CASSLQGLTEAFF

V: TRBV5-1
size: many
J: TRBJ2-2
CDR3: CASSVRQGGSGELFF

V: TRBV11-3
size: many
J: TRBJ2-2
CDR3: CASSGTPVLNTGELFF

V: TRBV20-1
size: -
J: TRBJ1-6
CDR3: CSVAGGHNSPLHF

V: TRBV11-2
size: many
J: TRBJ2-2
CDR3: CASSLVINTGELFF